This T cell receptor (beta chain) was sequenced in a study of PD-1 blockade in classical Hodgkin lymphoma. Some clones are missing from TCRdb's copy, which holds only in-frame ones; the method was immunoSEQ multiplex PCR. The sample lists over 15,000 clones; around 80% were seen once. CDR1 MNHNY and CDR2 SVGAGI come from the germline V gene (reference sequence). The V gene lost 6 bases and the J gene lost 1 base, with 12 bases spanning the gap. This CDR3 region has 15 residues. Every patient experienced relapse after autologous stem cell transplantation, and brentuximab vedotin exposure varied. The sample was peripheral blood mononuclear cells (PBMCs), taken before the second cycle of nivolumab. The chain links TRBV6-6 to TRBJ2-2; D perhaps matches TRBD1 (7 bases). The clonotype originates from a human donor with classical Hodgkin lymphoma. CDR3 nucleotide sequence: TGTGCCAGCAGGGGCGGGACAGTGAACACCGGGGAGCTGTTTTTT. It codes for CASRGGTVNTGELFF.